These 9 T cell receptor beta chains share one sample of origin, sequenced in a study of blood T cell repertoires in COVID-19. Libraries were prepared by immunoSEQ multiplex PCR; TCRdb keeps only in-frame clonotypes and omits some of them. The sample holds roughly 200,000 clones, over 70% seen once. The sequencing sample was made of peripheral blood. These receptor sequences come from a man aged 35 to 55 with active or convalescent COVID-19.

The genes are TRBV4-1 and TRBJ2-7, with D tentatively TRBD2 (5 bases). Germline V gene data show CDR1 as MGHRA and CDR2 as YSYEKL. The CDR3 runs 16 residues. Trimming left V 0 bases short and J 3 bases short, with 15 bases between. As DNA, the CDR3 is TGCGCCAGCAGCCAAGATTCTAGTCGGGGATTCTACGAGCAGTACTTC. It yields the protein CASSQDSSRGFYEQYF.

The chain couples TRBV18 to TRBJ1-4; D is undetermined. The germline CDR1 and CDR2 sequences are KGHSH and LQKENI. With 0 bases removed from V and 5 bases from J, the gap between germline ends came to 10 bases. This CDR3 has 15 residues. In DNA form, the CDR3 reads TGTGCCAGCTCACCACCACAACCGGGAAATGAAAAACTGTTTTTT. Encoded protein: CASSPPQPGNEKLFF.

The genes are TRBV12-3 or TRBV12-4 and TRBJ2-3, with 7 bases lining up with TRBD1. The CDR3 consists of 13 residues. V shed 5 bases, J shed 3 bases, and the junction held 2 bases outside the gene matches. The CDR3 loop is CASSLQGTDTQYF. The CDR3 coding sequence is TGTGCCAGCAGTCTACAGGGGACAGATACGCAGTATTTT.

V and J are TRBV28 and TRBJ2-7; 10 nucleotides match TRBD2. The CDR3 covers 14 residues. Germline assignment: CDR1 MDHEN and CDR2 SYDVKM. V trimming: 6 bases; J trimming: 3 bases; junction bases outside the gene matches: 5. The CDR3 region has the DNA TGTGCCAGCAGCCCTAGCGGGGGCGGCTACGAGCAGTACTTC. Translated, it gives CASSPSGGGYEQYF.

The chain recombines TRBV7-2 with TRBJ1-4; D is uncertain. The CDR3 runs to 14 residues. Trimming stripped 4 bases from V and 3 bases from J, with 9 bases between. From germline, CDR1 is SGHTA and CDR2 FQGNSA. The CDR3 reads CASSSSLPNEKLFF. The CDR3 nucleotides are TGTGCCAGCAGCTCGTCTCTTCCTAATGAAAAACTGTTTTTT.

CDR3 region: CASSPTPTESTEAFF. CDR3 bases: TGTGCCAGCAGCCCCACCCCGACAGAAAGCACTGAAGCTTTCTTT. The chain couples TRBV7-9 to TRBJ1-1, with D maybe TRBD1 (5 bases). CDR1 and CDR2 from the germline V gene are SEHNR and FQNEAQ (reference sequence). The V end was cut by 5 bases, the J end by 4 bases, with 17 bases between. This CDR3 comprises 15 residues. Full variable domain (rest looked up from reference TRBV7-9 and TRBJ1-1): DTGVSQNPRHKITKRGQNVTFRCDPISEHNRLYWYRQTLGQGPEFLTYFQNEAQLEKSRLLSDRFSAERPKGSFSTLEIQRTEQGDSAMYLCASSPTPTESTEAFFGQGTRLTVV.

The V gene is TRBV27, the J gene TRBJ2-3; 7 bases map to TRBD2. The CDR3 contains 13 residues. The V gene end was trimmed by 5 bases and the J gene end by 8 bases; junction bases not matched to a gene: 7. Germline-derived CDR1 and CDR2 are MNHEY and SMNVEV (reference sequence). The CDR3 loop reads CASSGGEIGTQYF. The CDR3 DNA reads as TGTGCCAGCAGTGGGGGGGAGATTGGTACGCAGTATTTT.

The gene calls are TRBV6-6 and TRBJ1-4; 7 bases are shared with TRBD1. CDR3 length equals 19 residues. With V trimmed by 5 bases and J by 7 bases, 22 bases remained unmatched. In germline, CDR1 is MNHNY, CDR2 SVGAGI (reference sequence). CDR3 in DNA: TGTGCCAGCAGTCCAAGAACGGACAGGTTCGCTTCGAATATTGAAAAACTGTTTTTT. Translated, it gives CASSPRTDRFASNIEKLFF.

The CDR3 sequence: CASSQGGQGEYSRTEAFF. DNA for the CDR3: TGCGCCAGCAGCCAAGGGGGACAGGGGGAATATAGTAGGACTGAAGCTTTCTTT. The chain carries TRBV4-1 and TRBJ1-1; 11 nucleotides match TRBD1. This CDR3 region has 18 residues. The V and J ends lost 1 base and 5 bases, in that order; junction bases with no gene match: 12. Per the germline V gene, CDR1 is MGHRA and CDR2 is YSYEKL.